This TCR beta chain derives from a study of monozygotic twins with inflammatory bowel disease. From its re-call of the 5' RACE reads, TCRdb lists each CDR3 protein once, without DNA. Here the sample table reports approximately 160,000 distinct CDR3 sequences. The authors isolated total RNA from whole blood without sorting T cells. Germline values: CDR1 MDHEN, CDR2 SYDVKM. This CDR3 has 13 residues. This sequence originates from a human donor with ulcerative colitis or Crohn's disease, or a healthy co-twin of an affected twin (not recorded which). Sequenced input: blood. This rearrangement joins TRBV28 to TRBJ1-1; TCRdb returns TRBD1, unconfirmable since there is no DNA. The CDR3: CASQDRRNTEAFF.